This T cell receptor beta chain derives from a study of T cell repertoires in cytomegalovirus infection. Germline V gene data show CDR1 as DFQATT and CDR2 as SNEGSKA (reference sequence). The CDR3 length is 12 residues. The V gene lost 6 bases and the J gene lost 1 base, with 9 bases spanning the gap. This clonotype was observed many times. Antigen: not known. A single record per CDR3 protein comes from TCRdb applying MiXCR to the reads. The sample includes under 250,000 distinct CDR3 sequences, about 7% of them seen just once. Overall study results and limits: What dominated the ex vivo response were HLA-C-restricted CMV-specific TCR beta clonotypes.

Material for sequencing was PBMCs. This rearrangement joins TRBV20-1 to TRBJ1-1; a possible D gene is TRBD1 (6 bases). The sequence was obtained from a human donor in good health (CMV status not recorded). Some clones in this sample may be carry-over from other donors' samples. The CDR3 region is CSAGGRNTEAFF. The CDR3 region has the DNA TGCAGTGCGGGGGGCAGGAACACTGAAGCTTTCTTT.